Listed here are 30 T cell receptor beta chains from one sample, sequenced in a study of blood T cells in healthy people across ages. Sample-barcoded 5' priming and a J-beta primer mix drove a second PCR of 7 to 11 cycles. TCRdb redid the calling of the 5' RACE reads with MiXCR, one entry per CDR3 protein. Altogether about 970,000 distinct CDR3 sequences are present, roughly 51% being singletons, with the ten largest covering around 21%. The sequenced material came from blood. Receptors originate from a woman aged 60-75 years in good health.

This clonotype showed up just a few times. The chain joins TRBV3-1 to TRBJ2-7; TRBD1 matches 8 bases. The length of the CDR3 is 13 residues. CDR1 is LGHDT, CDR2 YNNKEL, per germline (reference sequence). V trimming: 8 bases; J trimming: 6 bases; junction bases outside the gene matches: 9. CDR3 sequence reads: CASRLTGVSEQYF. In DNA form, the CDR3 reads TGTGCCAGCCGTTTGACAGGGGTTTCCGAGCAGTACTTC.

This clonotype appeared a single time. Mismatch with germline at one junction end may stem from a read error. The CDR3: CVSSREGGLAGVWIF. The DNA for the CDR3 is TGTGTCAGCAGCCGAGAGGGGGGACTAGCGGGAGTTTGGATCTTC. The chain links TRBV4-2 to TRBJ2-1, with 14 nucleotides matching TRBD2. The germline V gene has CDR1 LGHNA and CDR2 YNFKEQ. This CDR3 spans 15 amino acids.

This clonotype came up once. V and J are TRBV12-3 or TRBV12-4 and TRBJ2-3; 7 bases are a match to TRBD1. The ends lost 6 bases at V and 4 bases at J; junction bases unmatched: 7. The CDR3 loop spans 14 amino acids. CDR3 sequence: CASRTGQRADTQYF. The CDR3 coding sequence is TGTGCCAGCAGAACGGGACAGAGAGCAGATACGCAGTATTTT.

The gene calls are TRBV7-6 and TRBJ2-7, with TRBD2 identical over 8 bases. Germline CDR1 reads SGHVS; CDR2 reads FNYEAQ. CDR3 length: 15 amino acids. The J segment lost 2 bases and the V segment lost 1 base, leaving 4 bases of the junction unmatched. This CDR3 reads CASSLGVSGTYEQYF. CDR3 coding DNA: TGTGCCAGCAGCTTAGGTGTTAGCGGGACCTACGAGCAGTACTTC.

The V and J genes are TRBV4-2 and TRBJ2-3, with 7 positions matching TRBD2. The CDR3 is 14 residues long. CDR1 LGHNA and CDR2 YNFKEQ come from the germline V gene. V lost 3 bases, J lost 6 bases, and 6 bases stayed unmatched. The CDR3 sequence: CASSHGRLDDTQYF. DNA for the CDR3: TGTGCCAGCAGCCACGGGAGGTTGGACGATACGCAGTATTTT.

This chain connects TRBV19 to TRBJ2-3; 9 positions match TRBD1. In germline, CDR1 is LNHDA, CDR2 SQIVND (reference sequence). Losses at the gene ends were 7 bases for V and 7 bases for J; bases not matched to a gene: 18. The CDR3 runs to 17 residues. The CDR3 DNA follows: TGTGCCAGTAAAGGAGGGGAACCGGGACAGGGAAGGCATACGCAGTATTTT. This codes for CASKGGEPGQGRHTQYF.

The J gene is TRBJ2-5, the V gene TRBV10-3, with D possibly TRBD2 on 6 matching bases. The DNA end lines up better with TRBJ2-7; the J call may be wrong. Germline assignment: CDR1 ENHRY and CDR2 SYGVKD. The CDR3 sequence is 14 residues long. The CDR3 spells CAISEPSGGSEQYF. The CDR3 DNA follows: TGTGCCATCAGTGAGCCGTCCGGGGGTTCCGAGCAGTACTTC.

The V call is TRBV4-2, the J call TRBJ2-3, with 8 bases matching TRBD2. CDR1 is LGHNA and CDR2 is YNFKEQ in the germline V gene. This CDR3 spans 16 amino acids. V lost 4 bases to trimming and J lost 5 bases; unmatched junction nucleotides: 11. The CDR3, as DNA: TGTGCCAGCAGCCCGAGGGTAGCGGGGATGGGAGATACGCAGTATTTT. The encoded protein is CASSPRVAGMGDTQYF.

This clonotype was counted only a few times. The rearrangement uses TRBV27 and TRBJ2-7, with D tentatively TRBD2 (6 bases). Trimming took off 8 bases at V and 3 bases at J, with 17 bases between the two ends. CDR1 and CDR2 (germline): MNHEY, SMNVEV (reference sequence). This CDR3 has 14 residues. CDR3 DNA: TGTGCCAGCGGGAAGGGAGGTGCCTTCTACGAGCAGTACTTC. It yields the protein CASGKGGAFYEQYF.

This clonotype came up a few times. This chain connects TRBV6-6 to TRBJ2-5, with 9 bases fitting TRBD1. Germline assignment: CDR1 MNHNY and CDR2 SVGAGI (reference sequence). The CDR3 loop spans 16 amino acids. Unmatched junction bases numbered 8, after V lost 6 bases and J lost 0 bases. The CDR3 here is CASSRQGGMYQETQYF. Here the CDR3 DNA reads TGTGCCAGCAGCCGACAGGGGGGGATGTACCAAGAGACCCAGTACTTC.

The rearrangement joins TRBV6-2 or TRBV6-3 to TRBJ2-3; D unresolved. In germline, CDR1 is MNHEY, CDR2 SVGEGT. With 7 bases removed from V and 2 bases from J, the gap between germline ends came to 25 bases. The CDR3 has 18 residues. In DNA, the CDR3 is TGTGCCAGCACAGTAGGACGGGCATCTCTACCCTCCACAGATACGCAGTATTTT. The encoded protein is CASTVGRASLPSTDTQYF.

The chain employs TRBV6-6 and TRBJ2-7; perhaps TRBD2 as D (6 bases). V was trimmed by 4 bases and J by 2 bases, leaving 15 bases between them. Germline values: CDR1 MNHNY, CDR2 SVGAGI (reference sequence). The CDR3 has 15 amino acids. The CDR3 region is CASSSLLEGTYEQYF. The DNA for the CDR3 is TGTGCCAGCAGTTCGTTGCTGGAGGGAACCTACGAGCAGTACTTC.

V is TRBV6-2 or TRBV6-3 and J is TRBJ2-3, with no clear D. The V end was cut by 7 bases, the J end by 1 base, with 6 bases between. The germline V gene encodes CDR1 MNHEY and CDR2 SVGEGT. CDR3 length equals 12 residues. In DNA, the CDR3 is TGTGCCAGCACGTCCTGCACAGATACGCAGTATTTT. This translates into CASTSCTDTQYF.

This clonotype has at least ten counts. The chain uses TRBV7-9 and TRBJ2-5; D remains unclear. The germline gives CDR1 SEHNR, CDR2 FQNEAQ (reference sequence). The CDR3 is 12 residues long. V was clipped by 5 bases and J by 4 bases, with 8 bases between them. For the CDR3, the DNA is TGTGCCAGCAGCGCATTGCGAGAGACCCAGTACTTC. It specifies CASSALRETQYF.

The chain uses TRBV2 and TRBJ2-4; 8 bases line up with TRBD2. CDR1 is SNHLY, CDR2 FYNNEI, per germline. The V segment lost 4 bases and the J segment 0 bases; nucleotides outside the gene matches: 5. This CDR3 has 16 residues. CDR3: CASSVRGTRAKNIQYF. CDR3 DNA sequence: TGTGCCAGCAGTGTACGTGGGACTAGAGCCAAAAACATTCAGTACTTC.

This clonotype was observed a handful of times. The rearrangement links TRBV24-1 to TRBJ2-5, with TRBD2 identical over 7 bases. With 2 bases clipped from V and 4 bases from J, the junction kept 9 bases outside the gene matches. This CDR3 contains 16 residues. Per germline, CDR1 KGHDR and CDR2 SFDVKD. The CDR3 here is CATSDSNRGVGETQYF. For the CDR3, the DNA is TGTGCCACCAGTGATTCTAATCGGGGGGTCGGAGAGACCCAGTACTTC.

This chain joins TRBV6-4 and TRBJ2-7, with D perhaps assigned TRBD1 or TRBD2 (7 bases each). Trimming removed 0 bases at V and 7 bases at J, with 25 bases between. The CDR3 sequence is 18 residues long. From germline, CDR1 is MRHNA and CDR2 SNTAGT. CDR3 sequence reads: CASSDSGGTALGGNEQYF. CDR3 DNA sequence: TGTGCCAGCAGTGACTCGGGGGGGACAGCCCTGGGGGGCAATGAGCAGTACTTC.

This chain uses TRBV25-1 with TRBJ2-4; 14 nucleotides agree with TRBD2. The J call may be mistaken, given a closer DNA end match to TRBJ2-5. The germline gives CDR1 MGHDK, CDR2 SYGVNS. The CDR3 is made up of 17 amino acids. Here the CDR3 DNA reads TGTGCCAGCAGTGCCTACGCGGGACTAGCGGGAGCGGAGACCCAGTACTTC. The encoded protein is CASSAYAGLAGAETQYF.

In its sample, this clonotype was seen a few times. The rearrangement uses TRBV5-1 and TRBJ2-3, with 8 positions matching TRBD2. V gave up 4 bases and J gave up 1 base; unmatched junction bases: 2. The CDR3 length is 14 residues. Germline CDR1 is SGHRS and CDR2 is YFSETQ. As DNA, the CDR3 is TGCGCCAGCAGCCGGGAGGGTGGCACAGATACGCAGTATTTT. The encoded protein is CASSREGGTDTQYF. Supplemented by reference TRBV5-1 and TRBJ2-3, the full variable domain reads KAGVTQTPRYLIKTRGQQVTLSCSPISGHRSVSWYQQTPGQGLQFLFEYFSETQRNKGNFPGRFSGRQFSNSRSEMNVSTLELGDSALYLCASSREGGTDTQYFGPGTRLTVL.

This clonotype was counted only a few times. The rearrangement joins TRBV29-1 to TRBJ2-7; the match to TRBD2 covers 11 bases. CDR1 is SQVTM, CDR2 ANQGSEA, per germline. The CDR3 contains 14 residues. The V gene end was trimmed by 6 bases and the J gene end by 2 bases; junction bases not matched to a gene: 6. This chain's CDR3 is CSVSGTSGTYEQYF. Written as DNA, the CDR3 is TGCAGCGTGTCCGGGACTAGCGGAACCTACGAGCAGTACTTC.

The gene calls are TRBV9 and TRBJ2-7; D remains ambiguous. Germline CDR1 and CDR2: SGDLS and YYNGEE. CDR3 length equals 16 residues. V shed 0 bases and J shed 6 bases, with 19 bases lying between them. The CDR3 nucleotides read TGTGCCAGCAGCGTAGGAATCAGCTACTCCGATTTCGAGCAGTACTTC. Protein: CASSVGISYSDFEQYF. The full variable domain, its missing parts supplied by reference TRBV9 and TRBJ2-7, is DSGVTQTPKHLITATGQRVTLRCSPRSGDLSVYWYQQSLDQGLQFLIQYYNGEERAKGNILERFSAQQFPDLHSELNLSSLELGDSALYFCASSVGISYSDFEQYFGPGTRLTVT.

This chain joins TRBV20-1 and TRBJ1-2; D is possibly TRBD1 (5 bases). Germline V lookup: CDR1 DFQATT, CDR2 SNEGSKA (reference sequence). V lost 7 bases, J lost 4 bases, and 13 bases lay in between. This CDR3 comprises 12 residues. CDR3 in amino acids: CSVSPGTYGYTF. The DNA of the CDR3 is TGCAGTGTGTCCCCAGGGACCTATGGCTACACCTTC.

As to this clonotype: The junction departs from germline at one end; a sequencing error may be responsible. The genes are TRBV2 and TRBJ2-3; TRBD2 aligns across 7 bases. The CDR3 is 19 residues long. CDR1 and CDR2 (germline): SNHLY, FYNNEI. The DNA for the CDR3 is TGTACCAGCTACGAGGACTACGGGAGGCCACGAGGTCGCACAGATACGCAGTATTTT. Translating gives CTSYEDYGRPRGRTDTQYF.

This clonotype has a handful of counts. The genes are TRBV6-2 or TRBV6-3 and TRBJ2-7; 8 bases match TRBD2. CDR1 and CDR2 from the germline V gene are MNHEY and SVGEGT. This CDR3 comprises 14 residues. V was pared by 7 bases and J by 0 bases, with 5 bases of the junction left unmatched. The CDR3 sequence is CASTPGTSSYEQYF. The DNA for the CDR3 is TGTGCCAGCACCCCCGGGACTAGCTCCTACGAGCAGTACTTC.

Comment on this clonotype: A junction end diverges from the germline sequence, so it may reflect a read error. This chain links TRBV10-3 with TRBJ1-1; the D gene is possibly TRBD1 (5 bases). The CDR3 is made up of 11 amino acids. CDR1 is ENHRY and CDR2 is SYGVKD in the germline V gene. CDR3: CAISQGTEAFF. CDR3 nucleotide sequence: TGTGCCATCAGCCAGGGCACTGAGGCTTTCTTT.

The DNA of the CDR3 is TGTGCCAGCAGTGAACAGGGGGCAGGCGAGCAGTACTTC. The encoded protein is CASSEQGAGEQYF. The gene calls are TRBV25-1 and TRBJ2-7, with 8 bases lining up with TRBD1. The CDR3 has 13 amino acids. CDR1 MGHDK and CDR2 SYGVNS come from the germline V gene. The V and J ends lost 2 bases and 6 bases, in that order; junction bases with no gene match: 3.

This clonotype was seen a few times. V and J are TRBV7-9 and TRBJ2-7; 10 nucleotides match TRBD1. This CDR3 has 16 residues. Germline V CDR1 and CDR2: SEHNR, FQNEAQ (reference sequence). J lost 6 bases, V lost 7 bases, and 15 bases had no gene match. The CDR3 nucleotides read TGTGCCAGCACCAACACCGGGACAGGGGCGGACTCCGAGCAGTACTTC. Its translation: CASTNTGTGADSEQYF.

The rearrangement uses TRBV6-5 and TRBJ2-7, with 8 nucleotides matching TRBD1. V lost 3 bases and J lost 1; bases outside the gene matches: 5. Per the germline V gene, CDR1 is MNHEY and CDR2 is SVGAGI. This CDR3 comprises 15 residues. This CDR3 reads CASSYDQGASYEQYF. CDR3 sequence (DNA): TGTGCCAGCAGTTATGACCAGGGGGCATCCTACGAGCAGTACTTC.

In its sample, this clonotype was seen a few times. CDR3 in DNA: TGTGCCAGCCAACAACTGCTCACAGGCAGCGGAAAACTGTTTTTT. Translation gives CASQQLLTGSGKLFF. This rearrangement joins TRBV6-5 to TRBJ1-4; maybe TRBD1 (5 bases). This CDR3 comprises 15 residues. V lost 8 bases to trimming and J lost 10 bases, with 23 bases between them. Germline V lookup: CDR1 MNHEY, CDR2 SVGAGI.

This clonotype was observed a few times. This rearrangement joins TRBV3-1 to TRBJ2-4; 11 bases line up with TRBD2. Near its end, the DNA agrees better with TRBJ2-7, so the J call may be wrong. The CDR3 consists of 16 residues. Germline V gene sequence: CDR1 LGHDT, CDR2 YNNKEL (reference sequence). Here the CDR3 reads CASSPGLAARGDEQYF. CDR3 DNA sequence: TGTGCCAGCAGTCCGGGACTAGCGGCACGCGGGGACGAGCAGTACTTC.